The 17 T cell receptor beta chains listed next were all sequenced from one sample in a study of spatial heterogeneity in lung cancer. TCRdb re-derived calls from the 5' RACE reads in MiXCR, one entry per CDR3 protein. The table lists some 64,000 distinct CDR3 sequences, roughly 7.9% of them singletons. The time point was: sample taken at primary tumor resection. Whole RNA obtained from tumor, nontumor lung or frozen PBMC underwent sequencing without sorting. The sample was PBMCs, taken at surgery. The receptors were gathered from a female donor with early-stage non-small cell lung cancer.

The V call is TRBV6-5, the J call TRBJ1-1; D is perhaps TRBD1 (5 bases). The CDR3 is made up of 15 amino acids. V lost 5 bases to trimming and J lost 4 bases, with 17 bases between them. Per germline, CDR1 MNHEY and CDR2 SVGAGI. The CDR3 DNA follows: TGTGCCAGCAGTCCCGGGACGGGCGTGCTCACTGAAGCTTTCTTT. Protein: CASSPGTGVLTEAFF.

In its sample, this clonotype was seen a few times. This chain links TRBV7-9 with TRBJ1-1, with D perhaps TRBD1 (5 bases). This CDR3 comprises 14 residues. Per the germline V gene, CDR1 is SEHNR and CDR2 is FQNEAQ (reference sequence). The V and J ends lost 2 bases and 3 bases respectively, with 10 bases between them. Here the CDR3 DNA reads TGTGCCAGCAGCTTAAGAGGGGATGACACTGAAGCTTTCTTT. This encodes CASSLRGDDTEAFF.

This clonotype occurred a few times. V is TRBV20-1 and J is TRBJ2-1; 9 bases fit TRBD2. Germline V CDR1 and CDR2: DFQATT, SNEGSKA (reference sequence). Trimming removed 1 base from V and 7 bases from J; junction bases left unmatched: 5. The CDR3 runs 14 residues. The CDR3 is CSARGRGGANEQFF. DNA for the CDR3: TGCAGTGCTAGAGGCCGCGGGGGGGCGAATGAGCAGTTCTTC.

The V gene is TRBV12-3 or TRBV12-4, the J gene TRBJ2-1; 7 bases are a match to TRBD2. V shed 5 bases, J shed 6 bases, and the junction held 1 base outside the gene matches. The CDR3 is 12 residues long. The CDR3 bases are TGTGCCAGCAGTGGGGGGGTCAATGAGCAGTTCTTC. This translates into CASSGGVNEQFF.

This clonotype was counted a few times. This chain links TRBV28 with TRBJ2-7; D gene uncertain. V lost 6 bases, J lost 2 bases, and 14 bases lay in between. CDR1 and CDR2 (germline): MDHEN, SYDVKM. The CDR3 consists of 14 residues. The CDR3 sequence is CASSLTPGPYEQYF. The CDR3 region has the DNA TGTGCCAGCAGCCTTACTCCGGGTCCCTACGAGCAGTACTTC.

This clonotype turned up a few times. V usage is TRBV4-2 and J usage is TRBJ1-4, with D possibly being TRBD1 (6 bases). The germline V and J ends were trimmed by 0 bases and 7 bases, with 15 bases remaining between them. The CDR3 runs 16 residues. Germline loops: CDR1 LGHNA, CDR2 YNFKEQ. The CDR3 DNA sequence: TGTGCCAGCAGCCAAGATGGGGGGACACAGGGTGAAAAACTGTTTTTT. This gives the protein CASSQDGGTQGEKLFF.

This clonotype occurred a few times. The CDR3 DNA follows: TGTGCCAGCAGCTTGAAACCCGAAAGGGCTTTCTTT. Encoded protein: CASSLKPERAFF. V gene TRBV11-1 combines with J gene TRBJ1-1, with no clear D. The CDR3 sequence is 12 residues long. CDR1 and CDR2 (germline): SGHAT, FQDESV (reference sequence). V was pared by 3 bases and J by 11 bases, with 13 bases between.

The chain carries TRBV7-9 and TRBJ1-6, with 8 bases aligning to TRBD1. The CDR3 sequence is 14 residues long. Germline V lookup: CDR1 SEHNR, CDR2 FQNEAQ (reference sequence). J was trimmed by 8 bases and V by 5 bases; bases with no gene match: 5. CDR3 sequence reads: CASSMTGEDSPLHF. CDR3 sequence (DNA): TGTGCCAGCAGCATGACAGGGGAGGATTCACCCCTCCACTTT. The full variable domain, its missing parts supplied by reference TRBV7-9 and TRBJ1-6, is DTGVSQNPRHKITKRGQNVTFRCDPISEHNRLYWYRQTLGQGPEFLTYFQNEAQLEKSRLLSDRFSAERPKGSFSTLEIQRTEQGDSAMYLCASSMTGEDSPLHFGNGTRLTVT.

The table lists this clonotype with a count of one. The chain employs TRBV7-3 and TRBJ2-2; no firm D call. The V end lost 3 bases, the J end lost 4 bases, and 3 bases lay between the germline ends. Germline CDR1 is SGHTA and CDR2 is FQGTGA. The CDR3 is 12 amino acids. For the CDR3, the DNA is TGTGCCAGCAGCTTTCCCACCGGGGAGCTGTTTTTT. It is translated as CASSFPTGELFF. The whole variable domain, remainder taken from reference TRBV7-3 and TRBJ2-2, is GAGVSQTPSNKVTEKGKYVELRCDPISGHTALYWYRQSLGQGPEFLIYFQGTGAADDSGLPNDRFFAVRPEGSVSTLKIQRTERGDSAVYLCASSFPTGELFFGEGSRLTVL.

This clonotype appeared many times. The rearrangement joins TRBV11-2 to TRBJ1-3; D ambiguous. The CDR3 covers 12 residues. The V end was cut by 3 bases, the J end by 8 bases, with 8 bases between. Germline CDR1 and CDR2: SGHAT and FQNNGV. The CDR3 nucleotides read TGTGCCAGCAGCTTCGGGCAGGACACCATATATTTT. It codes for CASSFGQDTIYF.

The genes are TRBV7-8 and TRBJ1-3; 8 positions agree with TRBD1. CDR3 length: 15 amino acids. The junction had 4 bases not matched to a gene; V was cut back by 5 bases and J by 1 base. Germline V lookup: CDR1 SGHVS, CDR2 FQNEAQ. The CDR3 sequence is CASSVRTGSGNTIYF. CDR3 in DNA: TGTGCCAGCAGCGTCCGGACAGGGTCTGGAAACACCATATATTTT.

The table lists this clonotype with many counts. The chain couples TRBV7-9 to TRBJ1-3; D possibly corresponds to TRBD1 (5 bases). Looked up from germline, CDR1 is SEHNR and CDR2 is FQNEAQ (reference sequence). The CDR3 contains 15 residues. V gave up 4 bases and J gave up 8 bases, with 18 bases separating them. CDR3 protein: CASSSTGGVVYTIYF. The CDR3 nucleotides are TGTGCCAGCAGCTCCACAGGCGGCGTGGTGTACACCATATATTTT.

This chain uses TRBV20-1 with TRBJ1-4; 7 nucleotides align to TRBD1. Germline-derived CDR1 and CDR2 are DFQATT and SNEGSKA (reference sequence). This CDR3 spans 15 amino acids. V shed 1 base and J 3 bases; nucleotides not matched to a gene: 5. This CDR3 is CSARATGWANEKLFF. The CDR3, as DNA: TGCAGTGCTAGAGCGACAGGGTGGGCTAATGAAAAACTGTTTTTT.

This clonotype has a handful of counts. The chain joins TRBV3-1 to TRBJ2-4; D is tentatively TRBD1 or TRBD2 (5 bases each). V was cut by 4 bases and J by 4 bases, with 17 bases left in between. The CDR3 length is 16 residues. Per germline, CDR1 LGHDT and CDR2 YNNKEL (reference sequence). CDR3 loop: CASSLTWDLSKNIQYF. In DNA form, the CDR3 reads TGTGCCAGCAGCCTCACCTGGGACCTTTCAAAAAACATTCAGTACTTC. Full variable domain (rest looked up from reference TRBV3-1 and TRBJ2-4): DTAVSQTPKYLVTQMGNDKSIKCEQNLGHDTMYWYKQDSKKFLKIMFSYNNKELIINETVPNRFSPKSPDKAHLNLHINSLELGDSAVYFCASSLTWDLSKNIQYFGAGTRLSVL.

The chain carries TRBV3-1 and TRBJ1-1; possible D gene TRBD1, 6 bases. This CDR3 is built from 18 residues. Trimming removed 5 bases from V and 3 bases from J, with 25 bases in between. Germline V CDR1 and CDR2: LGHDT, YNNKEL (reference sequence). The CDR3 here is CASSTTPGTWTSYTEAFF. Written as DNA, the CDR3 is TGTGCCAGCAGCACGACCCCCGGGACATGGACTTCTTACACTGAAGCTTTCTTT.

This chain links TRBV25-1 with TRBJ2-7; D perhaps matches TRBD2 (6 bases). V was shortened by 7 bases and J by 3 bases, with 22 bases between the two germline ends. This CDR3 contains 16 residues. Germline loops: CDR1 MGHDK, CDR2 SYGVNS. DNA for the CDR3: TGTGCCAGCACGGGACTGGACCGGTGGGGGTTCTACGAGCAGTACTTC. Encoded protein: CASTGLDRWGFYEQYF.

Only a few counts were recorded for this clonotype. The chain is built from TRBV9 and TRBJ2-5, with TRBD1 identical over 11 bases. Germline V CDR1 and CDR2: SGDLS, YYNGEE. The ends lost 3 bases at V and 4 bases at J; junction bases unmatched: 5. This CDR3 is 15 amino acids long. This CDR3 reads CASSEGTGGGETQYF. In nucleotides, the CDR3 is TGTGCCAGCAGCGAAGGGACAGGGGGTGGAGAGACCCAGTACTTC.